Below, 26 T cell receptor beta chains from the same sample are listed, as sequenced in a study of shared clonotypes between healthy human individuals. Data came from immunoSEQ multiplex PCR; TCRdb stores just in-frame clones and leaves some out. The sample has approximately 2.3 million clones, approximately 95% seen once. Sequencing was done on a sample of naive CD4+ T cells from PBMCs. Subset in this sample: CD45RA+ positively selected. The receptors were gathered from a man aged 18 to 30 in good health. Some clones in this sample may be carry-over from other donors' samples.

This clone was seen once. The rearrangement uses TRBV6-5 and TRBJ1-2, with D perhaps matching TRBD1 (6 bases). CDR3 length equals 15 residues. Germline-derived CDR1 and CDR2 are MNHEY and SVGAGI. Trimming cost V 4 bases and J 7 bases, with 19 bases left between them. This CDR3 is CASSSFLSGVRGYTF. CDR3 sequence (DNA): TGTGCCAGCAGTTCCTTCCTTTCAGGGGTTCGTGGCTACACCTTC.

The genes are TRBV6-5 and TRBJ2-7; 7 bases are shared with TRBD1. The V segment lost 5 bases and the J segment 3 bases; nucleotides outside the gene matches: 10. Per germline, CDR1 MNHEY and CDR2 SVGAGI. CDR3 size: 15 residues. CDR3 sequence reads: CASSIPRGIGYEQYF. CDR3 nucleotides: TGTGCCAGCAGTATCCCCAGGGGGATAGGCTACGAGCAGTACTTC.

The chain employs TRBV18 and TRBJ2-7; D might be TRBD2 (5 bases). The germline gives CDR1 KGHSH, CDR2 LQKENI. Trimming removed 2 bases at V and 1 base at J, with 12 bases between. The CDR3 extends over 15 amino acids. The CDR3 nucleotides are TGTGCCAGCTCACCAAGGAGCGGAAGTTCCTACGAGCAGTACTTC. Its translation: CASSPRSGSSYEQYF. Full variable domain (remainder filled in from reference TRBV18 and TRBJ2-7): NAGVMQNPRHLVRRRGQEARLRCSPMKGHSHVYWYRQLPEEGLKFMVYLQKENIIDESGMPKERFSAEFPKEGPSILRIQQVVRGDSAAYFCASSPRSGSSYEQYFGPGTRLTVT.

Comments on this clone: Other DNA sequences in this specimen translate into the identical CDR3. This chain connects TRBV7-8 to TRBJ2-5, with D tentatively TRBD1 (6 bases). Germline V gives CDR1 SGHVS, CDR2 FQNEAQ. This CDR3 contains 13 residues. Trimming shortened V by 0 bases and J by 4 bases, and 6 bases separated the two germline ends. The CDR3 here is CASSLAGAETQYF. The CDR3, as DNA: TGTGCCAGCAGCTTAGCGGGGGCAGAGACCCAGTACTTC. The full variable domain, with the rest looked up from reference TRBV7-8 and TRBJ2-5, is GAGVSQSPRYKVAKRGQDVALRCDPISGHVSLFWYQQALGQGPEFLTYFQNEAQLDKSGLPSDRFFAERPEGSVSTLKIQRTQQEDSAVYLCASSLAGAETQYFGPGTRLLVL.

The V and J genes are TRBV6-5 and TRBJ1-5, with TRBD1 as a possible D gene (5 bases). Trimming cost V 2 bases and J 1 base, with 9 bases left between them. Per germline, CDR1 MNHEY and CDR2 SVGAGI. This CDR3 is 15 amino acids long. CDR3 loop: CASSYGGTSNQPQHF. The CDR3 coding sequence is TGTGCCAGCAGTTACGGGGGTACCAGCAATCAGCCCCAGCATTTT.

This clone was observed once. The chain couples TRBV7-9 to TRBJ1-2; D may be TRBD1 (5 bases). The V end lost 5 bases, the J end lost 6 bases, and 19 bases lay between the germline ends. CDR3 size: 15 residues. CDR1 SEHNR and CDR2 FQNEAQ come from the germline V gene (reference sequence). The CDR3 DNA sequence: TGTGCCAGCAGCCCAGGGCAGGTTGACTGGGATGGCTACACCTTC. Translating gives CASSPGQVDWDGYTF.

This clone came up once. DNA for the CDR3: TGTGCCAGCTCACCACAGATCGGCGGGAAGACACTGTACAATGAGCAGTTCTTC. This gives the protein CASSPQIGGKTLYNEQFF. The rearrangement joins TRBV18 to TRBJ2-1; possible D gene TRBD2, 6 bases. V was cut by 1 base and J by 4 bases, with 20 bases left in between. This CDR3 comprises 18 residues. Germline CDR1 is KGHSH and CDR2 is LQKENI.

V is TRBV4-1 and J is TRBJ2-3; D may match TRBD1 or TRBD2 (5 bases each). Germline V gene lookup returns CDR1 MGHRA and CDR2 YSYEKL. CDR3 size: 14 residues. Trimming removed 6 bases at V and 3 bases at J, with 13 bases between. In nucleotides, the CDR3 is TGCGCCAGCAGAATACAGGAGGCGACAGATACGCAGTATTTT. Amino acids: CASRIQEATDTQYF.

A word on this clone: The sample holds other DNA sequences that translate to the same CDR3. The J gene is TRBJ2-7, the V gene TRBV30, with a weak D call TRBD2 (6 bases). CDR1 GTSNPN and CDR2 SVGIG come from the germline V gene (reference sequence). Trimming removed 3 bases at V and 4 bases at J, with 7 bases between. The CDR3 runs 11 residues. CDR3 protein: CAWSRGYEQYF. The CDR3 region has the DNA TGTGCCTGGAGCCGGGGGTACGAGCAGTACTTC. The full variable domain, completed using reference TRBV30 and TRBJ2-7, is SQTIHQWPATLVQPVGSPLSLECTVEGTSNPNLYWYRQAAGRGLQLLFYSVGIGQISSEVPQNLSASRPQDRQFILSSKKLLLSDSGFYLCAWSRGYEQYFGPGTRLTVT.

The chain recombines TRBV5-8 with TRBJ1-3; 7 bases fit TRBD1. The CDR3 has 15 amino acids. Germline V gives CDR1 SGHTS, CDR2 YDEGEE. Trimming took 2 bases from V and 2 from J; bases not matched to a gene: 4. CDR3 in amino acids: CASSFDRVTGNTIYF. The CDR3 coding sequence is TGTGCCAGCAGCTTCGACAGGGTCACTGGAAACACCATATATTTT.

The chain carries TRBV7-3 and TRBJ2-1; 11 positions agree with TRBD2. V lost 2 bases and J lost 8; bases outside the gene matches: 5. This CDR3 has 15 residues. In germline, CDR1 is SGHTA, CDR2 FQGTGA. The CDR3 is CASSLGTSGNHEQFF. The CDR3 nucleotides are TGTGCCAGCAGCTTAGGGACTAGCGGTAATCATGAGCAGTTCTTC.

The rearrangement links TRBV7-9 to TRBJ1-2; unclear D gene. V gave up 5 bases and J gave up 3 bases, with 16 bases separating them. The CDR3 is 15 amino acids. The germline V gene encodes CDR1 SEHNR and CDR2 FQNEAQ (reference sequence). CDR3 sequence (DNA): TGTGCCAGCAGCCCTCGGAGCGGACCCGACTATGGCTACACCTTC. Translated, it gives CASSPRSGPDYGYTF.

This clone has at least ten counts. Other nucleotide sequences from this sample produce the same CDR3. The chain has TRBV15 and TRBJ1-1; no clear D gene. V was trimmed by 0 bases and J by 1 base, leaving 3 bases between them. Germline V gene data show CDR1 as LNHNV and CDR2 as YYDKDF (reference sequence). This CDR3 is built from 13 residues. This CDR3 reads CATSRDPNTEAFF. DNA for the CDR3: TGTGCCACCAGCAGAGATCCGAACACTGAAGCTTTCTTT.

CDR3 region: CASSPSSSGNYNEQFF. The CDR3, as DNA: TGTGCCAGCAGCCCTAGCTCTAGCGGGAACTACAATGAGCAGTTCTTC. The genes are TRBV5-5 and TRBJ2-1; 9 nucleotides agree with TRBD2. Germline V gives CDR1 SGHKS, CDR2 YYEKEE (reference sequence). The CDR3 contains 16 residues. With V trimmed by 4 bases and J by 3 bases, 8 bases remained unmatched.

The CDR3: CASSKGVVGTNTEAFF. The CDR3 nucleotides read TGTGCCAGTAGTAAGGGGGTGGTGGGGACGAACACTGAAGCTTTCTTT. The genes are TRBV19 and TRBJ1-1; TRBD1 is a possible D gene (6 bases). Per germline, CDR1 LNHDA and CDR2 SQIVND (reference sequence). Deletions cut 4 bases from V and 1 base from J, with 16 bases between. This CDR3 region has 16 residues.

With regard to this clone: The same CDR3 can be traced to other DNA sequences in this sample. The chain joins TRBV7-2 to TRBJ2-3, with 11 bases fitting TRBD2. The junction had 0 bases not matched to a gene; V was cut back by 1 base and J by 0 bases. Germline assignment: CDR1 SGHTA and CDR2 FQGNSA. This CDR3 is built from 16 residues. The CDR3 nucleotides are TGTGCCAGCAGCTTAGGGACTAGCGGGAGCACAGATACGCAGTATTTT. Encoded protein: CASSLGTSGSTDTQYF.

The chain recombines TRBV9 with TRBJ1-2, with a tentative D call TRBD1 (5 bases). V was trimmed by 0 bases and J by 6 bases, leaving 12 bases between them. Germline values: CDR1 SGDLS, CDR2 YYNGEE. The CDR3 is 14 residues long. CDR3 sequence reads: CASSVAARADGYTF. The CDR3 DNA follows: TGTGCCAGCAGCGTAGCTGCCAGGGCAGATGGCTACACCTTC. Full variable domain (remainder filled in from reference TRBV9 and TRBJ1-2): DSGVTQTPKHLITATGQRVTLRCSPRSGDLSVYWYQQSLDQGLQFLIQYYNGEERAKGNILERFSAQQFPDLHSELNLSSLELGDSALYFCASSVAARADGYTFGSGTRLTVV.

The genes are TRBV4-3 and TRBJ1-1; weak D call: TRBD1 (5 bases). This CDR3 spans 15 amino acids. Germline CDR1 LGHNA, CDR2 YSLEER. The V gene lost 2 bases and the J gene lost 5 bases, with 15 bases spanning the gap. CDR3: CASSQLSQGWTEAFF. The DNA for the CDR3 is TGCGCCAGCAGCCAACTTTCCCAGGGTTGGACTGAAGCTTTCTTT.

This clone was found once. This rearrangement joins TRBV27 to TRBJ2-7; D may match TRBD1 or TRBD2 (7 bases each). CDR1 is MNHEY, CDR2 SMNVEV, per germline (reference sequence). Trimming stripped 6 bases from V and 2 bases from J, with 14 bases between. The CDR3 extends over 14 amino acids. For the CDR3, the DNA is TGTGCCAGCAGCAGGGGGGGGCTAACCTACGAGCAGTACTTC. It translates to CASSRGGLTYEQYF.

The DNA for the CDR3 is TGTGCCAGCAGTTTAAAGGCCCTGACCGGGGAGCTGTTTTTT. The encoded protein is CASSLKALTGELFF. V gene TRBV28 combines with J gene TRBJ2-2; D ambiguous. The germline V and J ends were trimmed by 2 bases and 5 bases, with 9 bases remaining between them. This CDR3 has 14 residues. The V gene's germline CDR1 is MDHEN and CDR2 SYDVKM.

Note on this clone: Other DNA sequences in the sample encode the same CDR3. This sequence joins TRBV18 and TRBJ2-3; D remains unclear. The CDR3 runs 14 residues. In germline, CDR1 is KGHSH, CDR2 LQKENI. V was shortened by 3 bases and J by 1 base, with 8 bases between the two germline ends. CDR3 in DNA: TGTGCCAGCTCACCGGTAAGCGGCACAGATACGCAGTATTTT. Its translation: CASSPVSGTDTQYF.

The chain joins TRBV20-1 to TRBJ2-7; D remains ambiguous. The germline CDR1 and CDR2 sequences are DFQATT and SNEGSKA (reference sequence). CDR3 size: 11 residues. Trimming removed 2 bases from V and 8 bases from J, with 10 bases in between. The CDR3 loop is CSARPESQQYF. CDR3 in DNA: TGCAGTGCTAGACCAGAATCACAGCAGTACTTC.

The CDR3 DNA follows: TGCGCCAGCAGCCAAGATGTAGTAGCGGATACGCAGTATTTT. The encoded protein is CASSQDVVADTQYF. The chain combines TRBV4-3 with TRBJ2-3; D is perhaps TRBD2 (5 bases). Germline CDR1 is LGHNA and CDR2 is YSLEER. The CDR3 sequence is 14 residues long. Trimming pared 0 bases from V and 6 bases from J, leaving 10 bases between.

V gene TRBV10-3 combines with J gene TRBJ1-4; D unclear. Trimming removed 2 bases from V and 2 bases from J, with 6 bases in between. The germline CDR1 and CDR2 sequences are ENHRY and SYGVKD. The CDR3 covers 14 residues. CDR3 sequence (DNA): TGTGCCATCAGTGAGGGTACTACTAATGAAAAACTGTTTTTT. Translated: CAISEGTTNEKLFF.

CDR3 DNA: TGTGCCCGGGACCCCCAAGCCAACCGACTTGTTAACTACGAGCAGTACTTC. Translated, it gives CARDPQANRLVNYEQYF. The chain uses TRBV5-8 and TRBJ2-7; D possibly uses TRBD1 or TRBD2 (5 bases each). Trimming cost V 10 bases and J 3 bases, with 29 bases left between them. Germline CDR1 and CDR2: SGHTS and YDEGEE. This CDR3 comprises 17 residues.

This chain uses TRBV7-2 with TRBJ1-1, with D perhaps TRBD1 (6 bases). The germline V gene encodes CDR1 SGHTA and CDR2 FQGNSA. The V gene lost 5 bases and the J gene lost 1 base, with 14 bases spanning the gap. The CDR3 is 15 residues long. The CDR3 nucleotides read TGTGCCAGCAGCCCCATGGGGGGCTCGAACACTGAAGCTTTCTTT. This translates into CASSPMGGSNTEAFF.